This is a list of T cell receptor beta chains from one sample in a study of shared clonotypes between healthy human individuals. Sequencing was performed with immunoSEQ multiplex PCR; in TCRdb, only in-frame clones are kept and a portion is missing. This table has 600,000 or so clones, 95% appearing once. Source material: naive CD8+ T cells sorted from blood. These receptors all stem from a woman under 40 in good health. The CDR3 runs from the conserved cysteine through the conserved F or W. The D gene is left open where the match is weak. Not every row has a clone size; where given, it reads once, few, many or a size class.

v_call	clone_size	j_call	d_call	cdr3_nt	cdr3_aa
TRBV28	.	TRBJ2-7	.	TGTGCCAGCAGTTTAGCGAGCTCCTACGAGCAGTACTTC	CASSLASSYEQYF
TRBV19	.	TRBJ2-1	.	TGTGCCAGTAGTATAATGGATTGGGATGAGCAGTTCTTC	CASSIMDWDEQFF
TRBV28	.	TRBJ2-7	.	TGTGCCAGCAGCGGGACGGCTCTGTCCTACGAGCAGTACTTC	CASSGTALSYEQYF
TRBV29-1	.	TRBJ2-7	.	TGCAGCGTTGAGCCAGGGGGGACCTACGAGCAGTACTTC	CSVEPGGTYEQYF
TRBV28	.	TRBJ2-7	.	TGTGCCAGCAGTTTTTCAGCTTCCATCGGGTACGAGCAGTACTTC	CASSFSASIGYEQYF
TRBV6-5	.	TRBJ2-1	TRBD1	TGTGTATCCGGGACAGGGGGTCTGGTTGAGCAGTTCTTC	CVSGTGGLVEQFF
TRBV5-6	.	TRBJ2-7	.	TGTGCCAGCAGCTTGGATCTGGAGGGTTTCGAGCAGTACTTC	CASSLDLEGFEQYF
TRBV14	.	TRBJ2-7	TRBD2	TGTGCCAGCAGCCAAGTGAACGGGGGGGAGCAGTACTTC	CASSQVNGGEQYF
TRBV11-2	.	TRBJ2-5	TRBD2	TGTGCCAGCAGCTCCCCGGCTAGCGGGGTAAAAGAGACCCAGTACTTC	CASSSPASGVKETQYF
TRBV5-1	.	TRBJ2-2	.	TGCGCCAGCAGCTTGGGTGTGAACACCGGGGAGCTGTTTTTT	CASSLGVNTGELFF
TRBV27	once	TRBJ1-6	.	TGTGCCAGCAGTTTCCCCACGTCTAATTCACCCCTCCACTTT	CASSFPTSNSPLHF
TRBV5-8	.	TRBJ1-2	.	TGTGCCAGCAGCTTGTTGATTTTGGGGAACGATGGCTACACCTTC	CASSLLILGNDGYTF
TRBV28	.	TRBJ2-7	TRBD2	TGTGCCAGCACCGATCTAGCGGGAGTTTACTACGAGCAGTACTTC	CASTDLAGVYYEQYF
TRBV9	.	TRBJ2-1	TRBD2	TGTGCCAGCAGCGCCGACCGAGCGGGATGGTACAATGAGCAGTTCTTC	CASSADRAGWYNEQFF
TRBV5-1	.	TRBJ2-7	.	TGCGCCAGCAGCTTGGGCGGGAATGAATACGAGCAGTACTTC	CASSLGGNEYEQYF
TRBV27	.	TRBJ2-3	.	TGTGCCAGCAGCCAGGGAGCAGATACGCAGTATTTT	CASSQGADTQYF
TRBV5-1	.	TRBJ2-7	TRBD1	TGCGCCAGCAAGGCAAGGACAGGCGCCTACGAGCAGTACTTC	CASKARTGAYEQYF
TRBV5-4	.	TRBJ1-1	.	TGTGCCAGCTTGGGGGAGGACACTGAAGCTTTCTTT	CASLGEDTEAFF
TRBV13	.	TRBJ1-1	TRBD1	TGTGCCAGTAAACAGGGGGCGCTTAGGGTAGAGGCTTTCTTT	CASKQGALRVEAFF
TRBV19	.	TRBJ2-1	.	TGTGCCAGTAGTATGTCCAGCGGGCCCCTTGTCTTCTACAATGAGCAGTTCTTC	CASSMSSGPLVFYNEQFF
TRBV11-3	.	TRBJ2-5	TRBD2	TGTGCCAGCAGCCCCCGGACTAGCGGATGGGAGACCCAGTACTTC	CASSPRTSGWETQYF
TRBV2	.	TRBJ1-2	TRBD1	TGTGCCAGCTCCGACAGGGTGGATGGCTACACCTTC	CASSDRVDGYTF
TRBV28	.	TRBJ1-5	.	TGTGCCAGCAGTTTATCTGGACGGCCGGGCAATCAGCCCCAGCATTTT	CASSLSGRPGNQPQHF
TRBV15	.	TRBJ2-7	.	TGTGCCACCAGCCACGGAGGGGGAGCTTCCTACGAGCAGTACTTC	CATSHGGGASYEQYF
TRBV18	.	TRBJ2-1	.	TGTGCCAGCTCACCAGCAGGAGATGAGCAGTTCTTC	CASSPAGDEQFF
TRBV6-5	.	TRBJ2-7	TRBD2	TGTGCCAGCAGTCCGGGACTAGGATACGAGCAGTACTTC	CASSPGLGYEQYF
TRBV4-1	.	TRBJ2-2	.	TGCGCCAGCAGCCAAGCAGCGAACACCGGGGAGCTGTTTTTT	CASSQAANTGELFF
TRBV11-2	once	TRBJ2-7	TRBD2	TGTGCCAGCAGCGCCCGGACTAGCGGGAGGGCCGGATTTAACGAGCAGTACTTC	CASSARTSGRAGFNEQYF
TRBV6-5	.	TRBJ2-3	.	TGTGCCAGCAGTTACCGGGGGACAGATACGCAGTATTTT	CASSYRGTDTQYF
TRBV5-1	.	TRBJ2-7	.	TGCGCCAGCAGAAATAGCGGTTCCTACGAGCAGTACTTC	CASRNSGSYEQYF
TRBV2	.	TRBJ1-3	TRBD1	TGTGCCAGCACCCTGACAGGGGGCGACGGAAACACCATATATTTT	CASTLTGGDGNTIYF
TRBV28	.	TRBJ1-1	TRBD1	TGTGCCAGCAGTTTCCTGGCAGGGGGGCAGAACACTGAAGCTTTCTTT	CASSFLAGGQNTEAFF
TRBV23-1	.	TRBJ2-7	.	TGCGCCAGCAGTCAATTCGGGGGTTTTCGTGCAAATGCCCACGAGCAGTACTTC	CASSQFGGFRANAHEQYF
TRBV5-1	.	TRBJ1-1	.	TGCGCCAGCAGCTTGGACAGCGTGGGCTACACTGAAGCTTTCTTT	CASSLDSVGYTEAFF
TRBV27	.	TRBJ2-7	TRBD1	TGTGCCAGCAGTTTATGGGGTACAGGGGCTTTCTCCTACGAGCAGTACTTC	CASSLWGTGAFSYEQYF
TRBV9	.	TRBJ2-3	TRBD2	TGTGCCAGCAGCGTAGGTACTAGCGGTAATACAGATACGCAGTATTTT	CASSVGTSGNTDTQYF
TRBV19	.	TRBJ2-7	TRBD2	TGTGCCAGTAGCTCGGGCCTAGCGGGAGGCTACGAGCAGTACTTC	CASSSGLAGGYEQYF
TRBV2	.	TRBJ2-1	.	TGTGCCAGCAGTAGTGGAGAGGGTTTGAGGAATGAGCAGTTCTTC	CASSSGEGLRNEQFF
TRBV27	.	TRBJ2-3	TRBD2	TGTGCCAGCCTAGCGGGAGATGGTACGCAGTATTTT	CASLAGDGTQYF
TRBV11-2	.	TRBJ1-2	TRBD1	TGTGCCAGCAGTCTGACAGGGGGCGCTGGCTATGGCTACACCTTC	CASSLTGGAGYGYTF
TRBV7-2	.	TRBJ2-7	.	TGTGCCAGCAGCCAAAGACAGTACGAGCAGTACTTC	CASSQRQYEQYF
TRBV5-6	.	TRBJ1-2	.	TGTGCCAGCAACGCCGAGGGCGCCTATGGCTACACCTTC	CASNAEGAYGYTF
TRBV2	.	TRBJ2-1	TRBD2	TGTGCCAGCAGTGGTGTGGCGGGAGCTCTTGAGCAGTTCTTC	CASSGVAGALEQFF
TRBV5-8	.	TRBJ1-4	TRBD1	TGTGCCAGCAGCTTGGCCGGGACAGTATTTGAAAAACTGTTTTTT	CASSLAGTVFEKLFF
TRBV28	.	TRBJ2-7	TRBD2	TGTGCCAGCAGTTACACCCTAGCGGGAGAATACGAGCAGTACTTC	CASSYTLAGEYEQYF
TRBV2	.	TRBJ2-1	TRBD2	TGTGCCAGCAGGGCCTGGACTAGCGAATACAATGAGCAGTTCTTC	CASRAWTSEYNEQFF
TRBV19	.	TRBJ1-5	TRBD1	TGTGCCAGTAGTCTAGGGACAGATTATAGCAATCAGCCCCAGCATTTT	CASSLGTDYSNQPQHF
TRBV11-2	.	TRBJ2-5	TRBD1	TGTGCCAGCAGCTTAGGGACAGGGGTAGAGACCCAGTACTTC	CASSLGTGVETQYF
TRBV27	.	TRBJ1-1	TRBD1	TGTGCCAGCAGTTTGGCAGGGGGCACTGAAGCTTTCTTT	CASSLAGGTEAFF
TRBV13	.	TRBJ2-1	.	TGTGCCAGCAGCCCCCCCCTCGACAGTTACAATGAGCAGTTCTTC	CASSPPLDSYNEQFF
TRBV9	.	TRBJ2-3	TRBD2	TGTGCCAGCAGCGGAGCGGGGGACACAGATACGCAGTATTTT	CASSGAGDTDTQYF
TRBV5-8	.	TRBJ1-2	TRBD1	TGTGCCAGCAGCGTCGGGACAGGGGGATTCGGCTACACCTTC	CASSVGTGGFGYTF
TRBV29-1	.	TRBJ2-2	TRBD2	TGCAGCGTTGAAGATGATCGCCTAGCGGGAGGGCCCCCCGGGGAGCTGTTTTTT	CSVEDDRLAGGPPGELFF
TRBV11-2	.	TRBJ2-7	TRBD2	TGTGCCAGCAGCTTCACAGCGGGATCTGACGAGCAGTACTTC	CASSFTAGSDEQYF
TRBV11-1	.	TRBJ2-3	TRBD1	TGTGCCAGCAGCGGAGACAGGGGCTCCACAGATACGCAGTATTTT	CASSGDRGSTDTQYF
TRBV7-8	once	TRBJ1-1	.	TGTGCCAGCAGCCGTTACCGTAATCAGAACACTGAAGCTTTCTTT	CASSRYRNQNTEAFF
TRBV30	.	TRBJ1-1	.	TGTGCCTGGGGTCTGGGGGGCGACACTGAAGCTTTCTTT	CAWGLGGDTEAFF
TRBV4-1	.	TRBJ2-2	TRBD2	TGCGCCAGCAGCCCCCATCCTAGCGGGATGACCGGGGAGCTGTTTTTT	CASSPHPSGMTGELFF
TRBV5-8	.	TRBJ2-7	.	TGTGCCAGCAGGGAGGCTTACGAGCAGTACTTC	CASREAYEQYF